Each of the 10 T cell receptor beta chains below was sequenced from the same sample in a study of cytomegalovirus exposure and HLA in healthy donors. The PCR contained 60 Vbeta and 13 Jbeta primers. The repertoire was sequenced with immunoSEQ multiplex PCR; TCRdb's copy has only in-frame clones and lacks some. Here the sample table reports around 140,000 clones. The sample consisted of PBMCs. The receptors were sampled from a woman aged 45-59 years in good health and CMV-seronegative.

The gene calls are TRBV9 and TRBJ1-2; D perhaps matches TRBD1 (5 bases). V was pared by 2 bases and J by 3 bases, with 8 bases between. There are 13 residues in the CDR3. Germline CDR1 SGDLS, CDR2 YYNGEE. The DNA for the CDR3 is TGTGCCAGCAGCGTTATGACAGACTATGGCTACACCTTC. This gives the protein CASSVMTDYGYTF.

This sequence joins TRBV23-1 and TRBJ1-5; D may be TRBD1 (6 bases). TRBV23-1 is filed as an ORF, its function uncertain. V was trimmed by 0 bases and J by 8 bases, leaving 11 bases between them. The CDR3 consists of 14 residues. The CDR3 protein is CASSQSGQRKPQHF. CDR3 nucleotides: TGCGCCAGCAGTCAATCGGGACAAAGAAAGCCCCAGCATTTT.

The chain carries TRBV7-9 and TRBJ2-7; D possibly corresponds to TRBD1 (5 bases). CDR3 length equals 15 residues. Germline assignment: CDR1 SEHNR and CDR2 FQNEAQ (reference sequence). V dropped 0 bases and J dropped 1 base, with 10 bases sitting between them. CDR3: CASSLAQQASYEQYF. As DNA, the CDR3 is TGTGCCAGCAGCTTAGCGCAACAGGCGTCCTACGAGCAGTACTTC.

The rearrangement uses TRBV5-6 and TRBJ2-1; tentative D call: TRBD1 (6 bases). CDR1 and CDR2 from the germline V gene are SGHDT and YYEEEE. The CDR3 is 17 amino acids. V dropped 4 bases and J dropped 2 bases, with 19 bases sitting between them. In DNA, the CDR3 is TGTGCCAGCAGCCCCAACAGGGTCCGAAGGACCTACAATGAGCAGTTCTTC. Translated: CASSPNRVRRTYNEQFF.

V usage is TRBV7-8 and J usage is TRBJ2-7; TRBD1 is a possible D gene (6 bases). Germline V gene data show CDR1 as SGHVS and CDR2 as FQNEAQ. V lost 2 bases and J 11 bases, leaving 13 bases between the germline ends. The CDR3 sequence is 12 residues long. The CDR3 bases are TGTGCCAGCAGCTTATTCAAGGGGGATGAGTACTTC. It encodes CASSLFKGDEYF.

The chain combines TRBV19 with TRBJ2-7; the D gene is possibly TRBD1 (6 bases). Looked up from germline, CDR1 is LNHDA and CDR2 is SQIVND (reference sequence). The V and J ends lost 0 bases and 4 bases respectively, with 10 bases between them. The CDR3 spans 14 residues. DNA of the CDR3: TGTGCCAGTAGTATAGACTCCACAGGGTACGAGCAGTACTTC. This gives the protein CASSIDSTGYEQYF.

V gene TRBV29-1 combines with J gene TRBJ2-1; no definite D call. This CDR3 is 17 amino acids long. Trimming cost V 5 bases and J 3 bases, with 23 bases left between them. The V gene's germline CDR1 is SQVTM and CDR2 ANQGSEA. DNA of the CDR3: TGCAGCGTTCAGCTTGGGCAGAACCTTCTCTTCTACAATGAGCAGTTCTTC. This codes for CSVQLGQNLLFYNEQFF.

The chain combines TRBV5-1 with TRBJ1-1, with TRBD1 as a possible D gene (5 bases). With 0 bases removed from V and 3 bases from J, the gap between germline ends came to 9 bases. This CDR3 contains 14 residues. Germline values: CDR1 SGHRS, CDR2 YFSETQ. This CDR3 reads CASSLEVGDTEAFF. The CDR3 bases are TGCGCCAGCAGCTTGGAGGTAGGGGACACTGAAGCTTTCTTT. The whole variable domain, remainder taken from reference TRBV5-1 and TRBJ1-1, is KAGVTQTPRYLIKTRGQQVTLSCSPISGHRSVSWYQQTPGQGLQFLFEYFSETQRNKGNFPGRFSGRQFSNSRSEMNVSTLELGDSALYLCASSLEVGDTEAFFGQGTRLTVV.

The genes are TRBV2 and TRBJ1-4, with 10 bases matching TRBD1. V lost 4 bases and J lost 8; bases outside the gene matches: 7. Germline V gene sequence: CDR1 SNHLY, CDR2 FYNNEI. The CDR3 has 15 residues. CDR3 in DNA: TGTGCCAGCAGTGCCATCGGACAGGGGGGCGAAAAACTGTTTTTT. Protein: CASSAIGQGGEKLFF.

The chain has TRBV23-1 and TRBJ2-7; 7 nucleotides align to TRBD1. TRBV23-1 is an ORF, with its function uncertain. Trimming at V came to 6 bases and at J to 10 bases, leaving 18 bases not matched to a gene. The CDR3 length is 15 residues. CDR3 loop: CASRVTGTEGFYQYF. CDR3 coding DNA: TGCGCCAGCAGGGTGACCGGGACAGAGGGTTTCTACCAGTACTTC.